The 30 T cell receptor beta chains in this list originate from one sample, sequenced in a study of spatial heterogeneity in lung cancer. TCRdb reanalysed the 5' RACE reads using MiXCR and keeps one entry per CDR3 protein. The data hold over 14,000 distinct CDR3 sequences, with around 3.3% observed a single time. Time point: sample taken at primary tumor resection. The sequencing here drew on normal lung tissue next to the tumor, taken at surgery. These receptors were obtained from a male donor with early-stage non-small cell lung cancer.

This clonotype was recorded at least ten times. In a library made to pick up alpha chains, this beta chain is a stray read with a size that means little. The genes are TRBV11-3 and TRBJ2-5, with 11 bases matching TRBD2. This CDR3 contains 16 residues. Germline V gene data show CDR1 as SGHNT and CDR2 as YENEEA. V shed 0 bases, J shed 5 bases, and the junction held 5 bases outside the gene matches. CDR3 nucleotides: TGTGCCAGCAGCTTAGAGAAACTAGCGGGAGCGGAGACCCAGTACTTC. Amino acids: CASSLEKLAGAETQYF.

This clonotype has at least ten counts. Within a library made for alpha chains, this beta chain is off target, and its count is uninformative. V usage is TRBV7-2 and J usage is TRBJ1-3; 8 nucleotides line up with TRBD1. The CDR3 covers 15 residues. After removal of 5 bases from V and 2 bases from J, the junction contained 5 bases not matched to a gene. Germline V gene sequence: CDR1 SGHTA, CDR2 FQGNSA. In DNA, the CDR3 is TGTGCCAGCAGCCAGGGACAGGCTGCTGGAAACACCATATATTTT. This sequence encodes CASSQGQAAGNTIYF.

This clonotype was counted ten times or more. This beta chain is a stray read from a library made for alpha chains; its abundance is not meaningful. The genes are TRBV7-8 and TRBJ1-1; no clear D. V was cut by 5 bases and J by 0 bases, with 7 bases left in between. Germline CDR1 and CDR2: SGHVS and FQNEAQ. CDR3 length equals 13 residues. The CDR3 is CASSPRMNTEAFF. CDR3 nucleotide sequence: TGTGCCAGCAGCCCGCGGATGAACACTGAAGCTTTCTTT.

This clonotype is medium-sized (0.01 to 0.1%) in the sample. This beta chain slipped into a library made for alpha chains as a stray read, so its size is not meaningful. The V and J genes are TRBV6-5 and TRBJ2-3; D may be TRBD2 (6 bases). The length of the CDR3 is 14 residues. Per germline, CDR1 MNHEY and CDR2 SVGAGI. V lost 6 bases and J 6 bases, leaving 16 bases between the germline ends. CDR3 in DNA: TGTGCCAGCAGCTGGGACTCAAATGGGGATACGCAGTATTTT. It yields the protein CASSWDSNGDTQYF.

This clonotype was detected ten times or more. Little can be read into the size of this beta chain, an off-target read in a library designed for alpha chains. The CDR3 nucleotides are TGTGCCAGCAGTTTCTTCCAGGGGATCACTGAAGCTTTCTTT. Its translation is CASSFFQGITEAFF. The chain couples TRBV12-3 or TRBV12-4 to TRBJ1-1, with a possible D match to TRBD1 (6 bases). The CDR3 consists of 14 residues. The V and J ends lost 3 bases and 4 bases respectively, with 12 bases between them.

This clonotype was recorded many times. The library was prepared for alpha chains; this beta chain is a stray read, so its frequency means little. The chain recombines TRBV20-1 with TRBJ2-3, with TRBD2 matching 10 bases. The germline V gene has CDR1 DFQATT and CDR2 SNEGSKA (reference sequence). This CDR3 has 16 amino acids. V lost 6 bases to trimming and J lost 3 bases; unmatched junction nucleotides: 12. The CDR3 protein is CSAKTVGLAETDTQYF. CDR3 nucleotide sequence: TGCAGTGCGAAAACGGTCGGACTAGCGGAAACAGATACGCAGTATTTT.

This clonotype was counted many times. In a library made to pick up alpha chains, this beta chain is a stray read with a size that means little. V and J are TRBV12-3 or TRBV12-4 and TRBJ2-1, with TRBD2 matching over 9 bases. This CDR3 region has 15 residues. J was trimmed by 6 bases and V by 6 bases; bases with no gene match: 9. The CDR3 DNA is TGTGCCAGCAGATTTGGTAGCGGGGGAGGCAATGAGCAGTTCTTC. This gives the protein CASRFGSGGGNEQFF.

This clonotype was detected many times. An end of the junction does not agree with germline; a read error may underlie this. A library made for alpha chains picked up this beta chain off target, so its size means little. V gene TRBV4-3 combines with J gene TRBJ2-7; 9 nucleotides line up with TRBD2. This CDR3 has 13 amino acids. The germline V gene encodes CDR1 LGHNA and CDR2 YSLEER. CDR3 amino acids: CASSQGSSGRPHF. In DNA form, the CDR3 reads TGCGCCAGCAGCCAAGGATCCAGCGGGAGGCCCCACTTC.

In its sample, this clonotype was seen many times. Since it is a stray read in a library aimed at alpha chains, this beta chain has a size that is not meaningful. V is TRBV6-1 and J is TRBJ1-1; D ambiguous. Trimming took 4 bases from V and 8 from J, leaving 8 bases between them. The CDR3 runs 11 residues. Germline CDR1 MNHNS, CDR2 SASEGT. For the CDR3, the DNA is TGTGCCAGCAGTGCCCATTTCGAAGCTTTCTTT. This gives the protein CASSAHFEAFF.

This clonotype was found many times. Because this beta chain is a stray read in a library intended to capture alpha chains, its abundance should not be given much weight. CDR3 sequence (DNA): TGTGCCAGCAGTGTCGAGATGGGAGATACGCAGTATTTT. This translates into CASSVEMGDTQYF. The genes are TRBV2 and TRBJ2-3, with D unresolved. The CDR3 length is 13 residues. The V gene's germline CDR1 is SNHLY and CDR2 FYNNEI. V was shortened by 4 bases and J by 5 bases, with 10 bases between the two germline ends.

This clonotype has at least ten counts. This beta chain is a stray sequence in a library constructed for alpha chains; its clone size is not meaningful. The chain couples TRBV3-1 to TRBJ2-7; possible D gene TRBD2, 5 bases. Looked up from germline, CDR1 is LGHDT and CDR2 is YNNKEL (reference sequence). Deletions cut 4 bases from V and 3 bases from J, with 7 bases between. The CDR3 is made up of 12 amino acids. The CDR3 DNA is TGTGCCAGCAGCCCGGGAATCTACGAGCAGTACTTC. Its protein is CASSPGIYEQYF.

This clonotype was counted ten times or more. A library prepared for alpha chains yielded this beta chain as an off-target read; its size is of little meaning. The chain has TRBV7-2 and TRBJ2-3; D gene uncertain. Looked up from germline, CDR1 is SGHTA and CDR2 is FQGNSA. The V end was cut by 4 bases, the J end by 6 bases, with 8 bases between. The CDR3 consists of 12 residues. The CDR3 region is CASSSPSDTQYF. Written as DNA, the CDR3 is TGTGCCAGCAGCTCACCGTCGGATACGCAGTATTTT.

Ten or more counts support this clonotype. Within a library made for alpha chains, this beta chain is off target, and its count is uninformative. As DNA, the CDR3 is TGTGCCAGCAGCCCGAACCTAGGGACAGGGATCTACGAGCAGTACTTC. Amino acids: CASSPNLGTGIYEQYF. This chain links TRBV11-3 with TRBJ2-7; the match to TRBD1 covers 9 bases. Germline V gene sequence: CDR1 SGHNT, CDR2 YENEEA. The CDR3 loop spans 16 amino acids. V shed 5 bases, J shed 3 bases, and the junction held 11 bases outside the gene matches.

This clonotype came up many times. This beta chain is an unintended read in a library built for alpha chains; its size means little. The chain joins TRBV11-2 to TRBJ2-5, with D possibly matching TRBD2 (5 bases). The CDR3 sequence is 16 residues long. Germline values: CDR1 SGHAT, CDR2 FQNNGV. The ends were cut back, 4 bases at V and 5 bases at J, with 20 bases in the middle. The CDR3 DNA reads as TGTGCCAGCAGCTCCAGTGGTCACGGGAAAGGGGAGACCCAGTACTTC. As protein: CASSSSGHGKGETQYF.

This clonotype was counted ten times or more. The size of this beta chain means little, since it is a stray read in a library made for alpha chains. CDR3 DNA sequence: TGCAGTGCTAGGGAGGGGACTAATGAAAAACTGTTTTTT. The encoded protein is CSAREGTNEKLFF. V and J are TRBV20-1 and TRBJ1-4, with a tentative D call TRBD1 (5 bases). CDR3 length: 13 amino acids. Germline V lookup: CDR1 DFQATT, CDR2 SNEGSKA (reference sequence). V gave up 3 bases and J gave up 2 bases, with 7 bases separating them.

Many counts were recorded for this clonotype. Since the library was made to target alpha chains, this beta chain is a stray read and its abundance is not meaningful. The chain links TRBV29-1 to TRBJ2-1; 7 bases match TRBD2. CDR1 is SQVTM and CDR2 is ANQGSEA in the germline V gene. Trimming at V came to 6 bases and at J to 3 bases, leaving 20 bases not matched to a gene. This CDR3 has 18 amino acids. This CDR3 reads CSVDGVEGGRFFYNEQFF. CDR3 coding DNA: TGCAGCGTGGACGGGGTAGAGGGAGGGAGGTTTTTCTACAATGAGCAGTTCTTC.

In its sample, this clonotype was seen a few times. Found in a library prepared for alpha chains, this beta chain is an off-target read, and its abundance has little meaning. The V gene is TRBV7-6, the J gene TRBJ2-1, with D perhaps TRBD2 (6 bases). CDR1 is SGHVS, CDR2 FNYEAQ, per germline. V was cut by 1 base and J by 2 bases, with 9 bases left in between. The CDR3 has 15 amino acids. Written as DNA, the CDR3 is TGTGCCAGCAGCTTAGTATCGGGGGCCTACAATGAGCAGTTCTTC. Translated, it gives CASSLVSGAYNEQFF.

This clonotype was counted between two and nine times. This beta chain turned up in a library designed for alpha chains; as an off-target read, its abundance says little. The rearrangement links TRBV28 to TRBJ2-6; D gene ambiguous. CDR3 length equals 14 residues. CDR1 is MDHEN, CDR2 SYDVKM, per germline. Trimming pared 2 bases from V and 4 bases from J, leaving 6 bases between. This CDR3 reads CASSLTTGANVLTF. In DNA form, the CDR3 reads TGTGCCAGCAGTTTAACGACCGGGGCCAACGTCCTGACTTTC.

Within the sample, this clonotype is medium-sized (0.01 to 0.1%). With the library built for alpha chains, this beta chain is off target and its frequency is not meaningful. DNA of the CDR3: TGCAGTGCTAGTGTGACTGGATCCTACGAGCAGTACTTC. Translating gives CSASVTGSYEQYF. The chain links TRBV20-1 to TRBJ2-7; D gene uncertain. V lost 3 bases to trimming and J lost 1 base, with 10 bases between them. Germline-derived CDR1 and CDR2 are DFQATT and SNEGSKA (reference sequence). The CDR3 extends over 13 amino acids.

This clonotype was observed at least ten times. The library was prepared for alpha chains; this beta chain is a stray read, so its frequency means little. This chain links TRBV7-2 with TRBJ2-1; a possible D gene is TRBD2 (5 bases). Germline CDR1 and CDR2: SGHTA and FQGNSA. This CDR3 region has 13 residues. V was cut by 5 bases and J by 9 bases, with 14 bases left in between. CDR3 protein: CASSQSREGEQFF. In DNA, the CDR3 is TGTGCCAGCAGCCAATCCCGCGAGGGTGAGCAGTTCTTC.

This clonotype came up many times. Because this beta chain is a stray read in a library intended to capture alpha chains, its abundance should not be given much weight. The CDR3, as DNA: TGTGCCAGCAGTGAAAACCCCCAGAATGAGCAGTTCTTC. This codes for CASSENPQNEQFF. The genes are TRBV6-1 and TRBJ2-1; D is uncertain. Trimming stripped 2 bases from V and 7 bases from J, with 9 bases between. The CDR3 is made up of 13 amino acids. Looked up from germline, CDR1 is MNHNS and CDR2 is SASEGT.

Comment on this clonotype: In a library made to pick up alpha chains, this beta chain is a stray read with a size that means little. V and J are TRBV6-6 and TRBJ2-1; D is possibly TRBD1 (6 bases). Germline CDR1 MNHNY, CDR2 SVGAGI (reference sequence). V gave up 5 bases and J gave up 10 bases, with 12 bases separating them. This CDR3 region has 12 residues. The CDR3 is CASSHRAGEQFF. The CDR3 DNA reads TGTGCCAGCAGTCACAGGGCTGGGGAGCAGTTCTTC.

This clonotype has ten or more counts. This beta chain lies outside the target of a library built for alpha chains; its clone size means little. The V and J genes are TRBV3-1 and TRBJ2-2, with TRBD2 matching over 15 bases. Germline values: CDR1 LGHDT, CDR2 YNNKEL (reference sequence). The junction had 9 bases not matched to a gene; V was cut back by 4 bases and J by 6 bases. This CDR3 comprises 18 residues. In DNA, the CDR3 is TGTGCCAGCAGCCCGGGACTAGCGGGAGGTTCTGTTGCCGGGGAGCTGTTTTTT. Protein product: CASSPGLAGGSVAGELFF.

This clonotype was seen ten or more times. The size of this beta chain means little, since it is a stray read in a library made for alpha chains. The CDR3 protein is CASSLLATGATYEQFF. The CDR3 region has the DNA TGTGCCAGCAGTTTATTGGCAACGGGAGCAACCTATGAGCAGTTCTTC. The chain uses TRBV27 and TRBJ2-1; the D gene is possibly TRBD2 (6 bases). V lost 1 base and J lost 8, with 18 bases in between. Germline V CDR1 and CDR2: MNHEY, SMNVEV (reference sequence). This CDR3 has 16 residues.

This clonotype was seen many times. This beta chain is an unintended read in a library built for alpha chains; its size means little. The chain is built from TRBV6-1 and TRBJ2-1, with D possibly TRBD1 on 5 matching bases. The length of the CDR3 is 12 residues. Between the trimmed V and J ends, which lost 3 bases and 6 bases, there was a span of 6 bases. Germline CDR1 is MNHNS and CDR2 is SASEGT. CDR3 protein: CASSEGLNEQFF. CDR3 in DNA: TGTGCCAGCAGTGAGGGGCTCAATGAGCAGTTCTTC.

This clonotype was recorded many times. The library was prepared for alpha chains; this beta chain is a stray read, so its frequency means little. The J gene is TRBJ2-5, the V gene TRBV12-3 or TRBV12-4; perhaps TRBD2 as D (6 bases). The CDR3 runs to 14 residues. Trimming removed 3 bases from V and 3 bases from J, with 11 bases in between. As DNA, the CDR3 is TGTGCCAGCAGTTTTGGAATAGCGGAAGAGACCCAGTACTTC. It specifies CASSFGIAEETQYF.

This clonotype was seen at least ten times. As an off-target read in a library built for alpha chains, this beta chain has a frequency of little significance. This chain uses TRBV27 with TRBJ2-7; TRBD1 matches at 7 bases. The CDR3 runs 16 residues. Per germline, CDR1 MNHEY and CDR2 SMNVEV (reference sequence). V dropped 5 bases and J dropped 1; count of bases not matched to a gene: 11. CDR3 protein: CASSRDRPDISYEQYF. DNA of the CDR3: TGTGCCAGCAGTCGGGACAGACCTGATATTTCCTACGAGCAGTACTTC.

In the case of this clonotype: This beta chain slipped into a library made for alpha chains as a stray read, so its size is not meaningful. The V call is TRBV29-1, the J call TRBJ2-3; 7 nucleotides align to TRBD2. This CDR3 comprises 13 residues. Germline loops: CDR1 SQVTM, CDR2 ANQGSEA. V shed 7 bases, J shed 5 bases, and the junction held 9 bases outside the gene matches. The CDR3 loop is CSATEGGGDTQYF. The DNA for the CDR3 is TGCAGCGCTACTGAGGGCGGGGGAGATACGCAGTATTTT.

This clonotype was observed many times. This beta chain was picked up by a library intended for alpha chains and is off target, so its count carries little meaning. The J gene is TRBJ2-3, the V gene TRBV27; 8 bases are shared with TRBD1. Germline V gives CDR1 MNHEY, CDR2 SMNVEV (reference sequence). After removal of 3 bases from V and 0 bases from J, the junction contained 2 bases not matched to a gene. The length of the CDR3 is 15 residues. CDR3 protein: CASSFRTGSTDTQYF. Written as DNA, the CDR3 is TGTGCCAGCAGTTTCAGGACAGGGAGCACAGATACGCAGTATTTT.

This clonotype was counted ten times or more. Little can be read into the size of this beta chain, an off-target read in a library designed for alpha chains. The chain uses TRBV24-1 and TRBJ2-1; 8 bases map to TRBD1. V lost 3 bases, J lost 5 bases, and 2 bases stayed unmatched. Germline CDR1 KGHDR, CDR2 SFDVKD. The CDR3 contains 14 residues. CDR3 region: CATSDTRGHNEQFF. For the CDR3, the DNA is TGTGCCACCAGTGATACCAGGGGGCACAATGAGCAGTTCTTC.